The 20 T cell receptor beta chains reported below all come from one sample, sequenced in a study of OX40 agonist ivuxolimab in advanced cancers. Data came from immunoSEQ multiplex PCR; TCRdb stores just in-frame clones and leaves some out. The repertoire includes fewer than 25,000 clones, 65% to 75% of them detected once, and roughly a quarter sits in the top ten. The specimen comprised CD4+ or CD8+ T cells sorted from blood, sampled in a trial of the OX40 agonist ivuxolimab. These receptors all come from an adult with an advanced solid tumor such as melanoma, head and neck, liver or kidney cancer.

The rearrangement links TRBV27 to TRBJ2-1; 8 positions match TRBD2. This CDR3 has 15 amino acids. Germline CDR1 reads MNHEY; CDR2 reads SMNVEV (reference sequence). V shed 6 bases, J shed 3 bases, and the junction held 7 bases outside the gene matches. The CDR3 DNA is TGTGCCAGCAGGGTAGCGGGATACCGCTACAATGAGCAGTTCTTC. Translated, it gives CASRVAGYRYNEQFF.

This clone appeared once. The chain links TRBV7-2 to TRBJ2-3, with a weak D call TRBD1 (5 bases). Germline CDR1 is SGHTA and CDR2 is FQGNSA. CDR3 length: 15 amino acids. Trimming removed 0 bases from V and 0 bases from J, with 7 bases in between. The CDR3 DNA follows: TGTGCCAGCAGCTTAGCTAGGGGCAGCACAGATACGCAGTATTTT. Amino acid sequence: CASSLARGSTDTQYF.

This clone has a handful of counts. The chain has TRBV28 and TRBJ1-6, with a possible D match to TRBD1 (6 bases). Germline CDR1 and CDR2: MDHEN and SYDVKM. Between the trimmed V and J ends, which lost 5 bases and 5 bases, there was a span of 10 bases. The CDR3 contains 14 residues. CDR3 nucleotide sequence: TGTGCCAGCAGTGCCGGACAGAATAATTCACCCCTCCACTTT. Translating gives CASSAGQNNSPLHF.

V is TRBV2 and J is TRBJ2-7; 7 bases align to TRBD1. Germline V gene data show CDR1 as SNHLY and CDR2 as FYNNEI. The junction had 1 base not matched to a gene; V was cut back by 5 bases and J by 0 bases. The CDR3 sequence is 13 residues long. CDR3 loop: CASSWTGSYEQYF. In DNA, the CDR3 is TGTGCCAGCAGTTGGACAGGCTCCTACGAGCAGTACTTC. The entire variable domain, with the rest obtained from reference TRBV2 and TRBJ2-7, is as follows: EPEVTQTPSHQVTQMGQEVILRCVPISNHLYFYWYRQILGQKVEFLVSFYNNEISEKSEIFDDQFSVERPDGSNFTLKIRSTKLEDSAMYFCASSWTGSYEQYFGPGTRLTVT.

The chain combines TRBV2 with TRBJ1-4; 7 bases fit TRBD1. J lost 5 bases, V lost 7 bases, and 10 bases had no gene match. CDR3 length equals 15 residues. Germline loops: CDR1 SNHLY, CDR2 FYNNEI. CDR3 sequence (DNA): TGTGCCAGCACCCCGCCCCAGGGGGGGAATGAAAAACTGTTTTTT. This sequence encodes CASTPPQGGNEKLFF.

This sequence joins TRBV28 and TRBJ2-7; D might be TRBD1 (5 bases). V gave up 4 bases and J gave up 0 bases, with 13 bases separating them. Germline CDR1 is MDHEN and CDR2 is SYDVKM. The CDR3 has 15 residues. Written as DNA, the CDR3 is TGTGCCAGCAGTTACGAACAGGTCCCCTCCTACGAGCAGTACTTC. It codes for CASSYEQVPSYEQYF.

This chain links TRBV2 with TRBJ2-7, with 9 bases identical to TRBD1. Germline-derived CDR1 and CDR2 are SNHLY and FYNNEI. The CDR3 consists of 13 residues. J gave up 3 bases and V 7 bases, and 4 bases lay outside the gene matches. CDR3 bases: TGTGCCAGCAAGGGGACAGGGCTCTACGAGCAGTACTTC. Translated: CASKGTGLYEQYF.

The CDR3 spells CASSPLGGANQETQYF. The CDR3, as DNA: TGCGCCAGCAGCCCCCTTGGGGGAGCGAACCAAGAGACCCAGTACTTC. V gene TRBV4-1 combines with J gene TRBJ2-5; TRBD1 or TRBD2 may be the D gene (5 bases each). Germline V gene lookup returns CDR1 MGHRA and CDR2 YSYEKL. V was cut by 4 bases and J by 0 bases, with 15 bases left in between. The CDR3 is made up of 16 amino acids.

This clone was seen a few times. This chain connects TRBV6-1 to TRBJ1-1, with D tentatively TRBD1 (6 bases). This CDR3 spans 14 amino acids. Germline V lookup: CDR1 MNHNS, CDR2 SASEGT. V dropped 2 bases and J dropped 3 bases, with 10 bases sitting between them. This chain's CDR3 is CASSESGQYTEAFF. The DNA of the CDR3 is TGTGCCAGCAGTGAATCCGGACAGTACACTGAAGCTTTCTTT.

In the case of this clone: The same CDR3 can be traced to other DNA sequences in this sample. The CDR3 DNA reads TGTGCCAGCTCACCAGTGACGGGGATTTACGAGCAGTACTTC. Translation gives CASSPVTGIYEQYF. V gene TRBV18 combines with J gene TRBJ2-7, with a tentative D call TRBD2 (5 bases). V dropped 2 bases and J dropped 4 bases, with 12 bases sitting between them. Germline CDR1 KGHSH, CDR2 LQKENI. The CDR3 extends over 14 amino acids.

This chain links TRBV28 with TRBJ1-1; D gene ambiguous. Between the trimmed V and J ends, which lost 3 bases and 8 bases, there was a span of 13 bases. This CDR3 has 13 residues. Germline V gene data show CDR1 as MDHEN and CDR2 as SYDVKM. The CDR3 sequence: CASSLDGPREAFF. The CDR3 DNA is TGTGCCAGCAGTTTGGATGGGCCTAGGGAAGCTTTCTTT.

The gene calls are TRBV6-5 and TRBJ2-7; 11 bases are shared with TRBD2. This CDR3 comprises 16 residues. Germline V gene sequence: CDR1 MNHEY, CDR2 SVGAGI. V lost 2 bases and J lost 1; bases outside the gene matches: 4. CDR3 DNA sequence: TGTGCCAGCAGTTACGGTGGGACTAGCGGATCCTACGAGCAGTACTTC. Translated, it gives CASSYGGTSGSYEQYF.

The rearrangement joins TRBV10-2 to TRBJ2-7; D is ambiguous. Per the germline V gene, CDR1 is WSHSY and CDR2 is SAAADI. The CDR3 spans 12 residues. Between the trimmed V and J ends, which lost 0 bases and 4 bases, there was a span of 4 bases. The CDR3, as DNA: TGCGCCAGCAGTGAGTCCAGTTACGAGCAGTACTTC. Translation gives CASSESSYEQYF.

This chain joins TRBV7-9 and TRBJ2-2, with D possibly called TRBD1 or TRBD2 (7 bases each). This CDR3 contains 16 residues. V lost 8 bases and J 0 bases, leaving 16 bases between the germline ends. CDR1 SEHNR and CDR2 FQNEAQ come from the germline V gene (reference sequence). The CDR3 sequence: CASSREGAANTGELFF. The CDR3 DNA reads TGTGCCAGCTCTAGGGAGGGGGCGGCGAACACCGGGGAGCTGTTTTTT.

The rearrangement joins TRBV7-6 to TRBJ2-7; 7 positions match TRBD2. CDR3 length: 15 residues. Germline loops: CDR1 SGHVS, CDR2 FNYEAQ. Germline trimming cut 5 bases from V and 0 bases from J; bases unmatched to any gene: 7. The CDR3 loop is CASSLRGGSSYEQYF. CDR3 bases: TGTGCCAGCAGCCTAAGGGGCGGGAGCTCCTACGAGCAGTACTTC. Based on the CDR3 plus reference TRBV7-6 and TRBJ2-7, the full variable domain is GAGVSQSPRYKVTKRGQDVALRCDPISGHVSLYWYRQALGQGPEFLTYFNYEAQQDKSGLPNDRFSAERPEGSISTLTIQRTEQRDSAMYRCASSLRGGSSYEQYFGPGTRLTVT.

This clone was seen once. The genes are TRBV27 and TRBJ2-7, with D perhaps matching TRBD1 (6 bases). Germline-derived CDR1 and CDR2 are MNHEY and SMNVEV (reference sequence). The V end was cut by 5 bases, the J end by 2 bases, with 10 bases between. The CDR3 has 13 amino acids. CDR3 amino acids: CASSTGPTYEQYF. The CDR3 DNA follows: TGTGCCAGCAGTACAGGGCCAACCTACGAGCAGTACTTC.

This clone came up once. The V and J genes are TRBV9 and TRBJ2-3, with TRBD2 as a possible D gene (6 bases). Germline V gene sequence: CDR1 SGDLS, CDR2 YYNGEE. This CDR3 region has 14 residues. V lost 4 bases and J lost 9, with 18 bases in between. CDR3 DNA: TGTGCCAGCAGCCCACAATCTGGCGGGGACACGCAGTATTTT. Translating it yields CASSPQSGGDTQYF. Full variable domain (missing parts from reference TRBV9 and TRBJ2-3): DSGVTQTPKHLITATGQRVTLRCSPRSGDLSVYWYQQSLDQGLQFLIQYYNGEERAKGNILERFSAQQFPDLHSELNLSSLELGDSALYFCASSPQSGGDTQYFGPGTRLTVL.

This chain links TRBV30 with TRBJ1-1; D unclear. In germline, CDR1 is GTSNPN, CDR2 SVGIG (reference sequence). CDR3 length: 12 amino acids. With 1 base removed from V and 5 bases from J, the gap between germline ends came to 8 bases. In nucleotides, the CDR3 is TGTGCCTGGAGTGCTACGGCTACTGAAGCTTTCTTT. This gives the protein CAWSATATEAFF.

To note about this clone: One junction end disagrees with the germline gene, perhaps due to a read error. The J gene is TRBJ2-1, the V gene TRBV14; no clear D gene. The CDR3 spans 16 residues. Germline CDR1 is SGHDN and CDR2 is FVKESK. The CDR3 region has the DNA TGTGCCAGCAGCCAAGTAGGCAAGTCAGCTTACAGTGAGCAGTTCTTC. Translation: CASSQVGKSAYSEQFF.

The rearrangement joins TRBV7-6 to TRBJ2-7; 13 bases agree with TRBD2. The CDR3 totals 15 residues. Per germline, CDR1 SGHVS and CDR2 FNYEAQ. V was clipped by 6 bases and J by 6 bases; unmatched bases: 8. CDR3 nucleotides: TGTGCCAGCAGTCCTGGACTAGCGGGAGCGTTCGAGCAGTACTTC. The encoded protein is CASSPGLAGAFEQYF.